Sequencing of this TCR beta chain was carried out in a study of blood T cell repertoires in COVID-19. Across the study: Samples taken during acute and convalescent COVID-19 were collected in the United States, Italy and Spain.

CDR1 and CDR2 from the germline V gene are MNHNS and SASEGT. Trimming cost V 2 bases and J 1 base; bases outside gene matches: 4. This CDR3 has 15 residues. In the authors' workflow: Amplification of reference gene primers provided the estimated nucleated cell counts. Assay used: immunoSEQ multiplex PCR; TCRdb lists only in-frame clones, some missing. V and J calls and clone size are as listed in that table; D and trimming were resolved from the DNA. The profile shows 190,000 or so clones, approximately 84% of them singletons. The chain has TRBV6-1 and TRBJ2-7; 8 bases agree with TRBD1. The sequencing input was peripheral blood. This receptor was obtained from a human donor with acute or convalescent COVID-19. The donor label of this sample is uncertain. The CDR3 DNA sequence: TGTGCCAGCAGTGAAAGACAGGGGATTTCCTACGAGCAGTACTTC. Amino acids: CASSERQGISYEQYF.